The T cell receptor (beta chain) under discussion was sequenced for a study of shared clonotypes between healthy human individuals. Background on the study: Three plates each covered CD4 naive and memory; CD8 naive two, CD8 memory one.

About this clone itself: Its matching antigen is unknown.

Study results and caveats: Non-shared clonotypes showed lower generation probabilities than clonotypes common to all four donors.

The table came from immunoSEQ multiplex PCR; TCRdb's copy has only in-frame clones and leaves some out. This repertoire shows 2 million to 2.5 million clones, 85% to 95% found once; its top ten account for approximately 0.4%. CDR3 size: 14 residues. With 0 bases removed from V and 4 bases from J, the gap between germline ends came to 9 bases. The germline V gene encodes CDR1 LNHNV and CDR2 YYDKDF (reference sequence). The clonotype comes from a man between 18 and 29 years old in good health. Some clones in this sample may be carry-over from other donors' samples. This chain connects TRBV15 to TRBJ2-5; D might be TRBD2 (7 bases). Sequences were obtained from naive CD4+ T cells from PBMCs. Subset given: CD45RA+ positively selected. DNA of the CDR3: TGTGCCACCAGCAGAGAGGGAGGGGGAGAGACCCAGTACTTC. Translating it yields CATSREGGGETQYF.